This T cell receptor beta chain stems from a study of T-cell reconstitution after alpha-beta-depleted transplantation in children. Many counts were recorded for this clonotype. Its antigen is undetermined. The V and J ends lost 5 bases and 4 bases respectively, with 9 bases between them. Germline V gives CDR1 DFQATT, CDR2 SNEGSKA (reference sequence). The length of the CDR3 is 12 residues. Study-wide findings and caveats: Newly generated T cells supplied most T-cell counts and diversity one year post-transplant.

Preparation of the TCRbeta library was carried out with unique molecular identifiers. TCRdb reprocessed the PCR reads with MiXCR, giving one entry per CDR3 protein. The table shows some 300,000 distinct CDR3 sequences, with about 7.3% occurring only once. The input for sequencing was peripheral blood, taken 360 days after TCRalphabeta/CD19-depleted stem cell transplant. The chain has TRBV20-1 and TRBJ1-5; perhaps TRBD1 as D (6 bases). This TCR was sampled from a female patient aged 2 to 10 who had a stem cell transplant for Fanconi anemia, so the T cells may come from the graft donor. Written as DNA, the CDR3 is TGCAGTGCTGTACAGGGAAATCAGCCCCAGCATTTT. It encodes CSAVQGNQPQHF.